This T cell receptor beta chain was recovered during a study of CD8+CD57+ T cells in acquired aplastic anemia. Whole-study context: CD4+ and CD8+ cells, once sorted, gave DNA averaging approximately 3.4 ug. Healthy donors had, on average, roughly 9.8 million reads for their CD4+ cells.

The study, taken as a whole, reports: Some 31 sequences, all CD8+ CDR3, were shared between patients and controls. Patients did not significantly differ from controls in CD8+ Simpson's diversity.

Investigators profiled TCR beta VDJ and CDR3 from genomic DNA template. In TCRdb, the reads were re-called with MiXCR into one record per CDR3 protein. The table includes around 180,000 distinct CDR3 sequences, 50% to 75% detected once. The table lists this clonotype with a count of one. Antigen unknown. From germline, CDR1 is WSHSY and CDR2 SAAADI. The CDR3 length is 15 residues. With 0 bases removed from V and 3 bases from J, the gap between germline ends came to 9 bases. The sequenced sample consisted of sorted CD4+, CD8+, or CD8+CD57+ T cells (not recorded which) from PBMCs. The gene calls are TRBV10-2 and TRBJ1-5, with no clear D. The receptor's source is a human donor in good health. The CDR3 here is CASSESGAANQPQHF. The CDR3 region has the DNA TGCGCCAGCAGTGAGTCCGGAGCAGCCAATCAGCCCCAGCATTTT.